This T cell receptor beta chain is from a study of shared T cell receptors in the human thymus (dated by TCRdb to about 2021). Turning to the overall study: The study examined how self-reactive, shared T-cell receptor alpha chains are generated in the human thymus.

The CDR3 spans 18 residues, from the cysteine through the phenylalanine. The retained sequence is limited to the CDR3, 54 bases, with the frame set at the first base. From the germline V gene, CDR1 is MNHNS and CDR2 is SASEGT. Between the V and J ends, shortened by 3 bases and 4 bases respectively, the junction contains 24 bases. Notes on this clone: Its antigen remains unidentified. No qualities accompany the bases; no much larger clone lies one base away.

Library preparation employed the immunoSEQ multiplex PCR assay. As stored in TCRdb, this immuneACCESS dataset retains in-frame rearrangements with V and J assigned. A fraction of the clones does not appear; measured against another copy, unresolved V genes explain less than half of the discrepancy, and the remainder lacks a known reason. This sample holds 600,000 to 900,000 clones; 70% to 90% were observed only once. The leading ten clones occupy roughly 0.01% of the sample. These data also formed part of another study, on human thymus T cells. That second report states: The donors were immunologically healthy infants in Finland who had open corrective cardiac surgery for congenital heart defects. Thymus tissue was obtained as surgical resects removed during corrective cardiac surgery. Both the thymic and the peripheral blood repertoires appeared to show biased V and J gene segment usage. The related research reported highly overlapping thymic TCR repertoires among unrelated individuals. The study used about 8 infant thymus samples plus four related peripheral blood samples to characterize TCR alpha and beta repertoires. Donor ages ranging from 7 to 244 days were recorded, and five to seven male and two female infants were included in the cohort. Thymocytes were freed from the tissue by mechanical means and kept at -70 degrees C as pellets of roughly 9-30 million cells. A QIAsymphony instrument was used to extract genomic DNA from the frozen cell pellets. Using the immunoSEQ multiplex PCR assay, the TCRB and TCRAD loci were amplified from a standardized quantity of quality-controlled genomic DNA. The V(D)J region was spanned by amplicons of a length sufficient to cover the CDR3 and to identify V and J genes. Amplicon sequencing was performed on an Illumina platform through the commercial immunoSEQ service. Primer bias and sequencing errors were corrected as previously described, and TCRAD and TCRB definitions were based on the IMGT database. immunoSEQ Analyzer 3.0 and VDJTools were used for repertoire analysis, which covered basic statistics, V/J segment usage, diversity estimates, rarefaction and pairwise overlap. Diversity was estimated using the Chao1, ChaoE, Efron-Thisted, Shannon and inverse Simpson indices, and was also estimated on datasets down-sampled to the size of the smallest sample. Repertoire overlap was determined by strict matching of CDR3 nucleotide sequence, V gene and J gene, and Jaccard-based multidimensional scaling clustering was applied. On average, thymus samples yielded hundreds of thousands of unique TCRB clonotypes, whereas blood samples yielded about 84,000.

The source is a girl less than two years old with a congenital heart defect. Donor details come from another sample of the same person, matched by shared clones. The sequencing input was thymocytes. Rearrangement joined TRBV6-1 to TRBJ1-1; tentative D gene TRBD1, with 5 bases matching. CDR3 loop: CASSERDQGFRRPTEAFF. The nucleotide sequence reads as follows: TGTGCCAGCAGTGAGCGGGATCAGGGTTTCAGAAGGCCCACTGAAGCTTTCTTT.